What follows describes a single TCR beta chain. The CDR3 is 18 residues long. Trimming removed 3 bases from V and 1 base from J; junction bases left unmatched: 12. Germline V gene sequence: CDR1 LNHDA, CDR2 SQIVND (reference sequence). These data are taken from a study of blood T cell repertoires in COVID-19. Background on the study: Samples of COVID-19 (acute and convalescent) were obtained from the United States, Italy and Spain. T cells, B-cell-depleted T cells, or PBMCs supplied cDNA or gDNA.

Per the authors' pipeline: Scientists estimated how many nucleated cells there were by amplifying reference gene primers. Generated by immunoSEQ multiplex PCR, the TCRdb table keeps only in-frame clones and is missing some. V and J calls and clone size come straight from that table; D and trimming were deduced from the DNA. The table records 99,000 or so clones, roughly 84% of them present only once. The chain couples TRBV19 to TRBJ1-5; 7 nucleotides line up with TRBD1. Sequenced: peripheral blood. This sequence originates from a woman aged 55-75 years in a cohort sampled during active or convalescent COVID-19. For the CDR3, the DNA is TGTGCCAGTAGTATGACTGGGACAGTTCTCAGGAGCAATCAGCCCCAGCATTTT. It specifies CASSMTGTVLRSNQPQHF.